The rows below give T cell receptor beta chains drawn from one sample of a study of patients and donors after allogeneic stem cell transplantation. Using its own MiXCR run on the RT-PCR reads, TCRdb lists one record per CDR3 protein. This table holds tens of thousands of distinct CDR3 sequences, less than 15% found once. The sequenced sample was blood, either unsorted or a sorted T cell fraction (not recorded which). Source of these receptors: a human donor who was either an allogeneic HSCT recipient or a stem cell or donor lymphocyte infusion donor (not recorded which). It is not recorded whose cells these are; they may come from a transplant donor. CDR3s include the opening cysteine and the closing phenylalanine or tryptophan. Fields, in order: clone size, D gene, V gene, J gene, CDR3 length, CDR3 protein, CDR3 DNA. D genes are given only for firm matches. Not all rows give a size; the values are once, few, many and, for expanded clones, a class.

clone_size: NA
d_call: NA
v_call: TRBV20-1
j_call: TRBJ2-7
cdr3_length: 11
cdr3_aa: CSARDNYEQYF
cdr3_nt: TGCAGTGCTAGGGACAACTACGAGCAGTACTTC

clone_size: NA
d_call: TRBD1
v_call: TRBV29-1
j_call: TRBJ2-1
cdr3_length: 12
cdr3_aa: CSALDRGSEQFF
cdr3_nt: TGCAGCGCCCTAGACAGGGGTAGTGAGCAGTTCTTC

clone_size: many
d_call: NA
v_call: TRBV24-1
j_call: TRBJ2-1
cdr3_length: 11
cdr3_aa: CATSLWDEQFF
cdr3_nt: TGTGCCACCAGTCTATGGGATGAGCAGTTCTTC

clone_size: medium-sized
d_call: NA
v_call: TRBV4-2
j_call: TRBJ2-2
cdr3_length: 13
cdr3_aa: CASSQAGLGELFF
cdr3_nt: TGTGCCAGCAGCCAAGCGGGGCTCGGGGAGCTGTTTTTT

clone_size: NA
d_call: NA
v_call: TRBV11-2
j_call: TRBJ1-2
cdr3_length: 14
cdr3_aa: CASSPGGIMDGYTF
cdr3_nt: TGTGCCAGCAGTCCGGGGGGAATCATGGATGGCTACACCTTC

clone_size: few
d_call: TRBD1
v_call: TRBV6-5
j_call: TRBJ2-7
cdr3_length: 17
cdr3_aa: CASSYRFDWTGSYEQYF
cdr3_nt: TGTGCCAGCAGTTACCGCTTCGACTGGACAGGATCCTACGAGCAGTACTTC

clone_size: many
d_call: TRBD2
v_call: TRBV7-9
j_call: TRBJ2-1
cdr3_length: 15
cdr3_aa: CASSPPVSGGNEQFF
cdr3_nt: TGTGCCAGCAGCCCGCCGGTGAGCGGGGGCAATGAGCAGTTCTTC

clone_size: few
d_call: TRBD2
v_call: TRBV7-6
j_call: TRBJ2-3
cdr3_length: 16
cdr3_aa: CASSKIAGVSPDTQYF
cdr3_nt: TGTGCCAGCAGTAAGATAGCGGGAGTAAGCCCAGATACGCAGTATTTT

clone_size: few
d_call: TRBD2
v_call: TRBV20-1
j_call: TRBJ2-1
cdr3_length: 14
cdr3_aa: CSAHQREGYNEQFF
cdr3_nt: TGCAGTGCTCATCAGCGGGAGGGGTACAATGAGCAGTTCTTC

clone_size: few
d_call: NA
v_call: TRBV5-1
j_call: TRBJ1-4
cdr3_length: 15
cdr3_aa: CASSSTGFINEKLFF
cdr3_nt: TGCGCCAGCAGCTCAACCGGATTCATTAATGAAAAACTGTTTTTT

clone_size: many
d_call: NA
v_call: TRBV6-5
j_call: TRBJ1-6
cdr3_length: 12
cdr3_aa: CASSNSNSPLHF
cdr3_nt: TGTGCCAGCTCGAACAGTAACTCACCCCTCCACTTT

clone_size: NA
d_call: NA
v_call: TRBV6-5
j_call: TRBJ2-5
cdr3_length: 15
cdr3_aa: CASSYSKGGEETQYF
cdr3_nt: TGTGCCAGCAGTTACTCGAAAGGAGGGGAAGAGACCCAGTACTTC

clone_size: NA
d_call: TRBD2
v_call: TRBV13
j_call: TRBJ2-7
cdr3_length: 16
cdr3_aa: CASSPRTSGNSYEQYF
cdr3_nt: TGTGCCAGCAGCCCCCGGACTAGCGGAAATTCCTACGAGCAGTACTTC

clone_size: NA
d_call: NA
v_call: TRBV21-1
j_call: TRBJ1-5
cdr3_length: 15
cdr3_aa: CASSKTGEMDQPQHF
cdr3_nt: TGTGCCAGCAGCAAAACAGGGGAGATGGATCAGCCCCAGCATTTT

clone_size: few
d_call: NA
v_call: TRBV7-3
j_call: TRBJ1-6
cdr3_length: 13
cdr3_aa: CASSLTDLSPLHF
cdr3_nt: TGTGCCAGCAGCTTAACCGACCTGTCACCCCTCCACTTT

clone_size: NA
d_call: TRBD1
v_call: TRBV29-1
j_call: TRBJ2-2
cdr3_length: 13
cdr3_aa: CSGRDRTTGELFF
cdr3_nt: TGCAGCGGAAGGGACAGAACCACCGGGGAGCTGTTTTTT

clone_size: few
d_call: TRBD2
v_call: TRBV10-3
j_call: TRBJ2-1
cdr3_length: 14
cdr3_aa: CAIREREGSNEQFF
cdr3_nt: TGTGCCATCAGGGAGCGGGAGGGCTCCAATGAGCAGTTCTTC

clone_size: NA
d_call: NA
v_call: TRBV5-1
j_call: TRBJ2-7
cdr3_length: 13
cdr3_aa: CASSANPDYEQYF
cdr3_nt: TGCGCCAGCAGCGCCAACCCGGACTACGAGCAGTACTTC

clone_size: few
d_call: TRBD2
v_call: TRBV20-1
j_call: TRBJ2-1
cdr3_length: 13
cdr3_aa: CSAGEGPINEQFF
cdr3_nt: TGCAGTGCGGGGGAGGGCCCCATCAATGAGCAGTTCTTC

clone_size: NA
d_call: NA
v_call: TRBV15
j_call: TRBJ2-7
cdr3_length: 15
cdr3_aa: CATSRVDQAPYEQYF
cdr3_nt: TGTGCCACCAGCAGAGTCGACCAGGCCCCCTACGAGCAGTACTTC

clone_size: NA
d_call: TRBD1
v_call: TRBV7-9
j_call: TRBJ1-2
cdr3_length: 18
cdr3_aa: CASSSKNKGQGLYYGYTF
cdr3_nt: TGTGCCAGCAGCTCAAAAAATAAAGGACAGGGATTGTATTATGGCTACACCTTC

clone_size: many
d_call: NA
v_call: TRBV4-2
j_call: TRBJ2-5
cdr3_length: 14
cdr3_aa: CASSQWLYQETQYF
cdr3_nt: TGTGCCAGCAGCCAATGGCTATACCAAGAGACCCAGTACTTC

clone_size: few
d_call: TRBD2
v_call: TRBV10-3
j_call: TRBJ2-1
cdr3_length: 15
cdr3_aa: CAISAGGSSYNEQFF
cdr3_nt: TGTGCCATCAGTGCGGGCGGGAGCTCCTACAATGAGCAGTTCTTC

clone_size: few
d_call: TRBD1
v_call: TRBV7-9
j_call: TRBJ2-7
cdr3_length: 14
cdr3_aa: CASSFTGGKEEQYF
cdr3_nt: TGTGCCAGCAGCTTTACAGGGGGCAAGGAAGAGCAGTACTTC

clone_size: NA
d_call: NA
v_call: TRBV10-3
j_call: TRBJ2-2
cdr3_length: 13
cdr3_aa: CAISDPNTGELFF
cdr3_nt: TGTGCCATCAGCGACCCAAACACCGGGGAGCTGTTTTTT

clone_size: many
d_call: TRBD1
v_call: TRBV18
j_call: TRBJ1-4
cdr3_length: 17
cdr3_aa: CASSPQTGGTTNEKLFF
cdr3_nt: TGTGCCAGCTCACCGCAGACAGGGGGGACGACTAATGAAAAACTGTTTTTT

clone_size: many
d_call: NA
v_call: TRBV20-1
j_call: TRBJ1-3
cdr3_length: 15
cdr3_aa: CSASTGGFSGNTIYF
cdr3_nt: TGCAGTGCTAGCACCGGGGGGTTCTCTGGAAACACCATATATTTT

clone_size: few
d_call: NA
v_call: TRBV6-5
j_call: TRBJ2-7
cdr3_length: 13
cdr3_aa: CASSSGFSYEQYF
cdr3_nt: TGTGCCAGCAGTTCTGGATTCTCCTACGAGCAGTACTTC

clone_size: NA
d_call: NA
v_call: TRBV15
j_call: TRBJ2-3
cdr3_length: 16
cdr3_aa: CATSTAGASGTDTQYF
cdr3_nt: TGTGCCACCAGCACGGCTGGGGCTAGCGGCACAGATACGCAGTATTTT

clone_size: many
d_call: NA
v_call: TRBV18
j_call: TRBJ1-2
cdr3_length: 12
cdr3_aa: CASSPRGDGYTF
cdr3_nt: TGTGCCAGCTCACCTAGAGGGGATGGCTACACCTTC

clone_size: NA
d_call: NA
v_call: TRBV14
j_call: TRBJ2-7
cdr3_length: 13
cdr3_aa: CASSQSLASEQYF
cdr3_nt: TGTGCCAGCAGCCAGTCTCTAGCAAGCGAGCAGTACTTC

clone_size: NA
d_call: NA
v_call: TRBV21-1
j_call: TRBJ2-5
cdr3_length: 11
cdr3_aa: CASSKEETQYF
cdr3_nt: TGTGCCAGCAGCAAAGAAGAGACCCAGTACTTC

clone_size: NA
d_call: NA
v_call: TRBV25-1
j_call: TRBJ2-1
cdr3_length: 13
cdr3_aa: CASSDIGYNEQFF
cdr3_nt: TGTGCCAGCAGTGATATAGGTTACAATGAGCAGTTCTTC

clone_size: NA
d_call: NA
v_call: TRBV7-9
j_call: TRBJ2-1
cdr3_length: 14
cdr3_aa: CAHQNGNSYNEQFF
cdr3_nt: TGTGCCCACCAAAATGGGAATTCCTACAATGAGCAGTTCTTC

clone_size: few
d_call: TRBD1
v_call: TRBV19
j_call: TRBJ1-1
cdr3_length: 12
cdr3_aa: CASSIGTVEAFF
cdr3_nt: TGTGCCAGTAGTATCGGGACAGTCGAAGCTTTCTTT

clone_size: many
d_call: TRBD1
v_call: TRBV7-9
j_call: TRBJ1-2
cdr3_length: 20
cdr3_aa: CASSLGAGQGIKPPNYGYTF
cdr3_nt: TGTGCCAGCAGCTTAGGAGCGGGACAGGGAATTAAACCTCCTAACTATGGCTACACCTTC

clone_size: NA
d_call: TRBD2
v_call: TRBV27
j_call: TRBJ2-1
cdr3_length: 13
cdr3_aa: CASSTRERNEQFF
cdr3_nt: TGTGCCAGCAGTACGCGGGAGAGAAATGAGCAGTTCTTC

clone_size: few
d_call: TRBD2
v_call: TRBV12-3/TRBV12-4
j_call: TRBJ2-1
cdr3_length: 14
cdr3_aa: CASSLLAGNNEQFF
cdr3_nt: TGTGCCAGCAGTTTACTAGCGGGGAACAATGAGCAGTTCTTC

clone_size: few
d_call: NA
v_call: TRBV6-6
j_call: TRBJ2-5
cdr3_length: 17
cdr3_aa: CASSSTGTPISQETQYF
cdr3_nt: TGTGCCAGCAGTAGTACCGGGACACCTATTTCCCAAGAGACCCAGTACTTC

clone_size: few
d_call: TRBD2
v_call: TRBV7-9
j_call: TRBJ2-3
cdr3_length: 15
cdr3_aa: CASSYRSGSGDTQYF
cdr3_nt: TGTGCCAGCAGCTACAGGAGCGGGAGCGGAGATACGCAGTATTTT

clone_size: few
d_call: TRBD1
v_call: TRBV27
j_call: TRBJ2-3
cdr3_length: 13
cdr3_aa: CASTQGGTDTQYF
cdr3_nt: TGTGCCAGCACACAGGGGGGCACAGATACGCAGTATTTT

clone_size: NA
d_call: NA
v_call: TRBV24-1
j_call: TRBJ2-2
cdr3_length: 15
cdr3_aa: CATSDVGVNTGELFF
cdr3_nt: TGTGCCACCAGTGACGTCGGTGTGAACACCGGGGAGCTGTTTTTT

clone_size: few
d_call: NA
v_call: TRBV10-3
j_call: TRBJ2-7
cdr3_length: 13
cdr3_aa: CAIGSGTSYEQYF
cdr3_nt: TGTGCCATTGGATCCGGGACCTCCTACGAGCAGTACTTC

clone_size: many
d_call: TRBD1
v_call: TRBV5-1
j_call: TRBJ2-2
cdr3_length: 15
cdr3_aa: CASSAGTGGTGELFF
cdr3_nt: TGCGCCAGCAGCGCTGGGACAGGGGGCACCGGGGAGCTGTTTTTT

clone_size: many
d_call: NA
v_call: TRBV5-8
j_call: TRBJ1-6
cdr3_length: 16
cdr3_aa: CASSRRQLRSASPLHF
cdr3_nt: TGTGCCAGCAGCAGAAGACAGTTACGGTCAGCTTCACCCCTCCACTTT

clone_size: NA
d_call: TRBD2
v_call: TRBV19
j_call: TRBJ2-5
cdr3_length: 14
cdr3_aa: CASSLAGVWETQYF
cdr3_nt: TGTGCCAGTTCGCTAGCGGGAGTTTGGGAGACCCAGTACTTC

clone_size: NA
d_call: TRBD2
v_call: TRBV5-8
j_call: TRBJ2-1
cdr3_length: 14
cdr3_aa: CASSFGGSWNEQFF
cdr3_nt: TGTGCCAGCAGCTTCGGCGGGAGCTGGAATGAGCAGTTCTTC

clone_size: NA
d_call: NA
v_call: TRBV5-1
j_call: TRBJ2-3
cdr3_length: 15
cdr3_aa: CASSLGQDRTDTQYF
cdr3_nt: TGCGCCAGCAGCTTGGGTCAGGACCGCACAGATACGCAGTATTTT